The rows below give T cell receptor beta chains drawn from one sample of a study of T cell clones after liver transplantation. Here immunoSEQ multiplex PCR was the method, and the copy in TCRdb shows in-frame clones only, minus some. The data contain 8,500 to 10,000 clones, about 78% of them seen just once; the ten biggest clones take up about 50%. The sample in question was CD8+ T cells from blood, obtained at the 22-month timepoint. The origin of the receptors is a human patient who received a liver transplant. Part of the T cells may come from the graft donor. Both conserved end residues are part of each CDR3. The D gene is left open where the match is weak. The listing skips clone size in some rows; elsewhere it reads once, few, many or a size class.

>TRBJ2-4|16|.|.|TRBV9
CASSSGQQVAKNIQYF
TGTGCCAGCAGCTCCGGACAGCAAGTAGCCAAAAACATTCAGTACTTC
>TRBJ1-5|15|.|.|TRBV7-8
CASSLEMGTLQPQHF
TGTGCCAGCAGCTTAGAAATGGGGACTCTTCAGCCCCAGCATTTT
>TRBJ1-1|19|.|TRBD1|TRBV19
CASIGTYYAGRGFNTEAFF
TGTGCCAGTATCGGGACATACTATGCGGGCAGGGGGTTCAACACTGAAGCTTTCTTT
>TRBJ1-1|15|.|.|TRBV6-5
CASSPLGEAHTEAFF
TGTGCCAGCAGTCCTTTGGGCGAAGCTCACACTGAAGCTTTCTTT
>TRBJ2-3|15|once|.|TRBV6-1
CASSVGAGSTDTQYF
TGTGCCAGCAGTGTAGGGGCGGGGAGCACAGATACGCAGTATTTT
>TRBJ2-2|13|.|.|TRBV7-6
CASSLKFTGELFF
TGTGCCAGCAGCTTAAAGTTCACCGGGGAGCTGTTTTTT
>TRBJ1-5|19|.|.|TRBV2
CASSVGVGDTTYSNQPQHF
TGTGCCAGCAGTGTAGGAGTTGGGGACACTACATATAGCAATCAGCCCCAGCATTTT
>TRBJ2-2|16|.|TRBD1|TRBV27
CASSSPGQSLIGELFF
TGTGCCAGCAGTTCTCCGGGACAGTCCCTAATTGGGGAGCTGTTTTTT
>TRBJ2-5|14|.|TRBD2|TRBV4-1
CASSLLTGGETQYF
TGCGCCAGCAGCCTTCTTACCGGGGGGGAGACCCAGTACTTC
>TRBJ2-6|19|.|.|TRBV12-1
CASSLGAVIGQSRANVLTF
TGTGCCAGCAGCTTGGGAGCTGTAATAGGACAAAGTCGGGCCAACGTCCTGACTTTC
>TRBJ1-2|11|medium-sized|.|TRBV19
CASSINGGYTF
TGTGCCAGTAGTATAAACGGCGGCTACACCTTC
>TRBJ2-1|15|.|TRBD1|TRBV6-1
CASSRQGSSYNEQFF
TGTGCCAGCAGTAGACAGGGCAGCTCCTACAATGAGCAGTTCTTC
>TRBJ2-1|15|.|.|TRBV13
CASIFSRGGYNEQFF
TGTGCCAGCATATTCAGCAGGGGGGGTTACAATGAGCAGTTCTTC
>TRBJ2-5|16|.|TRBD2|TRBV27
CASSSRLAGVHETQYF
TGTGCCAGCAGTTCCCGACTAGCGGGGGTTCACGAGACCCAGTACTTC
>TRBJ2-5|15|.|.|TRBV11-3
CASSSTTAFQETQYF
TGTGCCAGCAGCTCAACGACAGCCTTTCAAGAGACCCAGTACTTC